This TCR beta chain is drawn from a study of blood T cell repertoires in COVID-19. Background on the study: Samples of COVID-19 (acute and convalescent) were obtained from the United States, Italy and Spain.

CDR1 SGHNT and CDR2 YYREEE come from the germline V gene (reference sequence). The CDR3 contains 14 residues. Trimming took 0 bases from V and 2 from J, leaving 8 bases between them. Comment on this clone: Within the sample, other DNA sequences also encode this same CDR3.

The study assigned cohorts using participant-reported clinical history. In the study's own analysis: By means of reference gene primer amplification, nucleated cell counts were estimated. Profiled with immunoSEQ multiplex PCR; TCRdb holds only in-frame clones, not every one. That table gives V, J and clone size, and the DNA gave D and trimming. The sample holds a few hundred thousand clones; approximately 84% are singletons and the top ten take 6.6%. The TCR was taken from a woman between 50 and 59 years old who had been exposed to COVID-19. This sequence joins TRBV5-4 and TRBJ1-1; no reliable D call. The material sequenced was PBMCs or T cells enriched from blood (not recorded which). The CDR3 is CASSLDPRNTEAFF. The CDR3 DNA reads as TGTGCCAGCAGCTTGGACCCCAGAAACACTGAAGCTTTCTTT.